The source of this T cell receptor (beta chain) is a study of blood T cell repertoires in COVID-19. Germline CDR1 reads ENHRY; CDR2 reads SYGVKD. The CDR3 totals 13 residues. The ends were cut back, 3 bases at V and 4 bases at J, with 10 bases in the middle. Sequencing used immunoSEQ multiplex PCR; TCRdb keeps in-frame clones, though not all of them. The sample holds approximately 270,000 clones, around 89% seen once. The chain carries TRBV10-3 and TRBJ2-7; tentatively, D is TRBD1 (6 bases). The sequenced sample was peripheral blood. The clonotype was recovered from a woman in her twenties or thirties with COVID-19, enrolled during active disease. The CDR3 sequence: CAISETGPYEQYF. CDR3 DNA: TGTGCCATCAGTGAAACAGGGCCGTACGAGCAGTACTTC.